This T cell receptor (beta chain) came from a study of cytomegalovirus exposure and HLA in healthy donors. PCR involved 60 Vbeta and 13 Jbeta primers. Using immunoSEQ multiplex PCR, the repertoire was profiled, and TCRdb retains in-frame clones only, with some absent. The table has about 180,000 clones, around 80% seen once. CDR1 and CDR2 from the germline V gene are LNHDA and SQIVND (reference sequence). The CDR3 runs to 13 residues. V lost 1 base to trimming and J lost 3 bases, with 3 bases between them. The clonotype was recovered from a woman aged 55-69 years in good health and CMV-seropositive. The rearrangement uses TRBV19 and TRBJ2-2; unclear D gene. Sequenced sample: PBMCs. DNA for the CDR3: TGTGCCAGTAGTATAGCGTACACCGGGGAGCTGTTTTTT. Its protein is CASSIAYTGELFF.